The subject of this entry is one TCR beta chain. This clonotype was observed a handful of times. Its antigen is not yet known. Base qualities are not provided; no much larger clone lies one nucleotide away. The sample comes from a study of blood T cells in healthy people across ages (dated by TCRdb to 2013 to 2016). Broadly, across the study: Template switching captured roughly one uniquely barcoded TCR beta cDNA molecule per two T cells in model experiments. Four age groups were formed from the donors: young (average around 15 years), middle-aged (around 37), aged (roughly 56) and long-lived (approximately 78). To avoid experimental bias, donors of different ages were distributed randomly across sequencing lanes. For two donors (one aged 18 to 29 and one aged 80 or older), the study analyzed two additional independent replicas of 1 million unique cDNA reads from the same blood draw. The study measured age-related changes in TCR beta repertoire diversity using deep sequencing normalized with unique cDNA molecular identifiers.

The donors were roughly 39 Caucasian individuals from Russia, aged roughly 6 to 100 years, who were systemically healthy. Each donor gave ten milliliters of peripheral blood, drawn into EDTA-treated Vacutainer tubes. PBMCs were isolated by Ficoll-Paque density-gradient centrifugation, with at least 6 million obtained per sample. Total RNA was extracted from PBMCs with Trizol reagent, with at least 6 micrograms obtained per sample. For every donor, an aliquot of PBMCs went through flow cytometry to measure the percentages of naive CD45RAhigh/CD27high T cells. What the research found in general, with its limitations: Donor CMV infection status was unknown, potentially confounding age-related changes in expanded clonotypes. As age increased, observed TCR beta diversity per million T cells dropped in a roughly linear way, and a significant reduction was already evident by age 40. Estimates of total diversity from one million sequenced T cells were regarded as lower bounds and underestimates. Compared with the aged group, the long-lived group had more naive CD4+ T cells, fewer expanded clones and increased TCR diversity, a pattern suggesting age selection. A strong correlation was found between observed TCR beta diversity and the percentage of naive T cells measured by flow cytometry. Bulk unsorted PBMC profiling prevented conclusive comparison of naive and antigen-experienced compartments.

The CDR3, cysteine through phenylalanine, is 16 amino acids long. The kept DNA is CDR3 alone, 48 bases in frame from the first base. V drops 1 base and J drops 7 bases, leaving 17 bases in between. The germline V gene gives CDR1 as SGHTA and CDR2 as FQGNSA. Libraries were constructed by 5' RACE. The instrument given in TCRdb is Illumina HiSeq 2500. A second roughly 7 to 11 cycle PCR used a sample-barcoded 5' primer and a J-beta primer mix. A template-switch 5' adaptor carrying 12 random nucleotides introduced a unique molecular identifier onto each TCR beta cDNA molecule. At least 3 million CDR3-containing paired-end reads were obtained from each sample. First-strand cDNA was synthesized from all RNA with the Mint cDNA synthesis kit, primed by a TRBC-specific oligonucleotide. After uracil-DNA glycosylase treatment, a first 18-cycle PCR used universal primers M1SS and BC2_uni_R on all cDNA. The authors processed their data as follows. For normalization, 1 million high-quality reads were randomly selected from each sample, with every read carrying a distinct molecular identifier. Instead of being binned into consensus sequences, reads with shared molecular identifiers were discarded. MiTCR, set to a Q25 quality threshold and the strictest error-elimination algorithm, was used for CDR3 identification, clonotype clustering and error correction. Lower-bound total TCR beta diversity was estimated with a nonparametric unseen species model using Euler transformation. TCRdb reran the public reads through fastp at Q25 and MiXCR, keeping productive beta chains. A single entry per CDR3 protein holds the most common genes and DNA from its merged rows. The V and J calls come from TCRdb's annotation, not from the publication. The sample table holds 850,000 to 1,300,000 distinct CDR3 sequences, of which more than 35% were seen once. The ten largest clonotypes hold approximately 17% of the sample.

The sample consisted of blood. The sequence was collected from an older woman in good health. The rearranged chain carries TRBV7-2 and TRBJ2-1, with TRBD1 as a weak D call on 7 bases. In nucleotide form, the sequence is TGTGCCAGCAGCTTAGTCGGAGGGGCCAGGGGGAATGAGCAGTTCTTC. This translates into CASSLVGGARGNEQFF.